Following are 9 T cell receptor beta chains from one sample sequenced in a study of T cells in narcolepsy. Generated by immunoSEQ multiplex PCR, the TCRdb table keeps only in-frame clones and is missing some. The data contain nearly 25,000 clones, approximately 60% of them singletons. The specimen sequenced was memory (CD45RA-) CD4+ T cells from blood. The receptors originated from a human donor in good health.

The chain is built from TRBV14 and TRBJ2-5; TRBD2 might be the D (6 bases). With 1 base removed from V and 11 bases from J, the gap between germline ends came to 23 bases. Germline V CDR1 and CDR2: SGHDN, FVKESK. This CDR3 is 16 amino acids long. The CDR3, as DNA: TGTGCCAGCAGCCAAGGCCGCGGGATCATGGTGGGTGAGCAGTACTTC. Translating it yields CASSQGRGIMVGEQYF.

The CDR3 spells CASRYGGNEQFF. The CDR3, as DNA: TGTGCCAGCAGATATGGGGGGAATGAGCAGTTCTTC. The genes are TRBV7-2 and TRBJ2-1, with D possibly matching TRBD2 (6 bases). The CDR3 sequence is 12 residues long. The germline V gene has CDR1 SGHTA and CDR2 FQGNSA. The ends were cut back, 6 bases at V and 7 bases at J, with 10 bases in the middle.

This chain joins TRBV2 and TRBJ2-7; D tentatively reads TRBD1 or TRBD2 (5 bases each). The CDR3 loop spans 14 amino acids. V lost 6 bases to trimming and J lost 5 bases, with 17 bases between them. CDR1 and CDR2 (germline): SNHLY, FYNNEI. The CDR3 loop is CASRPPGRSNEQYF. DNA of the CDR3: TGTGCCAGCAGGCCGCCGGGGCGATCTAACGAGCAGTACTTC.

The rearrangement links TRBV30 to TRBJ2-5, with D tentatively TRBD2 (6 bases). V lost 2 bases, J lost 5 bases, and 9 bases lay in between. The length of the CDR3 is 12 residues. Germline V gene lookup returns CDR1 GTSNPN and CDR2 SVGIG (reference sequence). CDR3 in DNA: TGTGCCTGGAGTAAGGGGAGGGAGACCCAGTACTTC. Its protein product is CAWSKGRETQYF. The variable domain in full, completed from reference TRBV30 and TRBJ2-5, reads SQTIHQWPATLVQPVGSPLSLECTVEGTSNPNLYWYRQAAGRGLQLLFYSVGIGQISSEVPQNLSASRPQDRQFILSSKKLLLSDSGFYLCAWSKGRETQYFGPGTRLLVL.

Only a few counts were recorded for this clone. This chain joins TRBV11-2 and TRBJ1-3, with D hard to call. V gave up 5 bases and J gave up 0 bases, with 8 bases separating them. The germline CDR1 and CDR2 sequences are SGHAT and FQNNGV. The CDR3 totals 14 residues. CDR3 residues: CASSLKSSGNTIYF. The CDR3 nucleotides are TGTGCCAGCAGCCTCAAGAGCTCTGGAAACACCATATATTTT.

This clone has just a few counts. V usage is TRBV7-3 and J usage is TRBJ1-1; D perhaps matches TRBD1 (5 bases). CDR3 length: 16 residues. V dropped 5 bases and J dropped 3 bases, with 19 bases sitting between them. The germline V gene has CDR1 SGHTA and CDR2 FQGTGA. CDR3 in amino acids: CASSAGHPQGDTEAFF. CDR3 nucleotide sequence: TGTGCCAGCAGCGCCGGCCACCCACAAGGGGACACTGAAGCTTTCTTT.

This clone was counted a few times. This chain links TRBV5-1 with TRBJ2-3; the match to TRBD2 covers 7 bases. CDR3 length: 17 residues. V was pared by 0 bases and J by 0 bases, with 7 bases of the junction left unmatched. Germline V CDR1 and CDR2: SGHRS, YFSETQ. The CDR3, as DNA: TGCGCCAGCAGCTTGGGGGCAGGGAGGGACAGCACAGATACGCAGTATTTT. Translating gives CASSLGAGRDSTDTQYF.

The chain links TRBV6-5 to TRBJ1-5; D not certain. Germline V gives CDR1 MNHEY, CDR2 SVGAGI. V was pared by 6 bases and J by 4 bases, with 10 bases between. The CDR3 runs 13 residues. Here the CDR3 reads CASSPRENQPQHF. CDR3 bases: TGTGCCAGCAGCCCTAGAGAAAATCAGCCCCAGCATTTT.

The V and J genes are TRBV6-5 and TRBJ2-3; 10 nucleotides align to TRBD2. Trimming removed 5 bases from V and 5 bases from J; junction bases left unmatched: 7. Germline CDR1 MNHEY, CDR2 SVGAGI. The CDR3 has 15 amino acids. CDR3 residues: CASSPLAGVGDTQYF. The CDR3 bases are TGTGCCAGCAGTCCTCTAGCGGGAGTTGGAGATACGCAGTATTTT.